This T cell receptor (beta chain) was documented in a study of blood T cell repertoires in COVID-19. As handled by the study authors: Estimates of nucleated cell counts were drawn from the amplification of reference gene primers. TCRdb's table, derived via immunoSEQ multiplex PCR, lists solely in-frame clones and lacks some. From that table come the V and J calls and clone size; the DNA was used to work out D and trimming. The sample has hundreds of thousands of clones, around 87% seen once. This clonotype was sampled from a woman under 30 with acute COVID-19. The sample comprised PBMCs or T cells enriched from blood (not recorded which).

The CDR3 sequence: CASSFRDRGTDTQYF. CDR3 DNA: TGTGCCAGCAGTTTCCGGGACAGGGGCACAGATACGCAGTATTTT. The chain joins TRBV28 to TRBJ2-3; 9 bases line up with TRBD1. Germline V gene data show CDR1 as MDHEN and CDR2 as SYDVKM. V was pared by 3 bases and J by 1 base, with 2 bases of the junction left unmatched. The CDR3 runs to 15 residues.